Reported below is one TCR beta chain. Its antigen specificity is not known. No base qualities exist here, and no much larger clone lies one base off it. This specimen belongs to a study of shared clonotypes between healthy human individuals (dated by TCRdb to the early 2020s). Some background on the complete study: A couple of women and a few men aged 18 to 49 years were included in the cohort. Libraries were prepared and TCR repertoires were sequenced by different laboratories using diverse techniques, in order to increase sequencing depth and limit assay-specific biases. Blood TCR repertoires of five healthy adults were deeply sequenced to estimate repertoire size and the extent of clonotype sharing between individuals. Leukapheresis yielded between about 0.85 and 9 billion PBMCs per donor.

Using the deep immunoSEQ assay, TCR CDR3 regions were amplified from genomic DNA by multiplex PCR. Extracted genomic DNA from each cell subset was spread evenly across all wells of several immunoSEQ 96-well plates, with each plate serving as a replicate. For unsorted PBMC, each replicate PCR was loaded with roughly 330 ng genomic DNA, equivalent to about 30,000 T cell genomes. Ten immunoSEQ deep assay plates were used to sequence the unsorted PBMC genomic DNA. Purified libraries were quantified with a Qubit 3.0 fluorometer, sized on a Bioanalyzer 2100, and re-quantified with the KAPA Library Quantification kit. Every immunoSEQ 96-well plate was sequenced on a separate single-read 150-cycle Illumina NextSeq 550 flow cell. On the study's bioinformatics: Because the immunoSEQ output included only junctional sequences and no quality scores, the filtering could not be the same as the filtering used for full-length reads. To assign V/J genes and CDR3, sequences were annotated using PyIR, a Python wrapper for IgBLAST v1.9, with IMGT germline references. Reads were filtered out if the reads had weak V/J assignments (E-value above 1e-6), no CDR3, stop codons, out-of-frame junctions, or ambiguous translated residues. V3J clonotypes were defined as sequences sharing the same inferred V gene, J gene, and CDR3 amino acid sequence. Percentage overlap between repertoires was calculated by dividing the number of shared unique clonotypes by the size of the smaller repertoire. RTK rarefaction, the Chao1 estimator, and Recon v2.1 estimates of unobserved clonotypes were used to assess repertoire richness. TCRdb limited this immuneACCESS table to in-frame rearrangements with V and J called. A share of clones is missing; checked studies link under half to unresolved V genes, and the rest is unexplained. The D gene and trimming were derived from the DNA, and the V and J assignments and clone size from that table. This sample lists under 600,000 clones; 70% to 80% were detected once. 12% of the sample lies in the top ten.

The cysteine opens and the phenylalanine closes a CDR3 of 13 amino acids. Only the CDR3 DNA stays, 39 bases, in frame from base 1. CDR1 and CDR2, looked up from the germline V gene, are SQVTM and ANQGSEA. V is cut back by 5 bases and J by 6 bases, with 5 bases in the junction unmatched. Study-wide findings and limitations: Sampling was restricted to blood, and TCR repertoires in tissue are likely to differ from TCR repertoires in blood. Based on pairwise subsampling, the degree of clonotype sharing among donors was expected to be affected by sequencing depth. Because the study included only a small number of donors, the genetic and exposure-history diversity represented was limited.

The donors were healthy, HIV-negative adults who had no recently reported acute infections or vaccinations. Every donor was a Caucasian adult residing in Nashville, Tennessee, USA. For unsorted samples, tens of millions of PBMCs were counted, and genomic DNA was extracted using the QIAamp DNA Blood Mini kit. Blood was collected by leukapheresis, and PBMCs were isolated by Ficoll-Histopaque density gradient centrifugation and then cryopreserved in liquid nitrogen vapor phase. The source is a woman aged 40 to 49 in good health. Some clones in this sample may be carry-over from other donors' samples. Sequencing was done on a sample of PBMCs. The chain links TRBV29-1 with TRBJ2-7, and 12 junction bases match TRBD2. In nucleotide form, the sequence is TGCAGCGTTCGACTAGCGGGAGCCCTCGAGCAGTACTTC. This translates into CSVRLAGALEQYF.